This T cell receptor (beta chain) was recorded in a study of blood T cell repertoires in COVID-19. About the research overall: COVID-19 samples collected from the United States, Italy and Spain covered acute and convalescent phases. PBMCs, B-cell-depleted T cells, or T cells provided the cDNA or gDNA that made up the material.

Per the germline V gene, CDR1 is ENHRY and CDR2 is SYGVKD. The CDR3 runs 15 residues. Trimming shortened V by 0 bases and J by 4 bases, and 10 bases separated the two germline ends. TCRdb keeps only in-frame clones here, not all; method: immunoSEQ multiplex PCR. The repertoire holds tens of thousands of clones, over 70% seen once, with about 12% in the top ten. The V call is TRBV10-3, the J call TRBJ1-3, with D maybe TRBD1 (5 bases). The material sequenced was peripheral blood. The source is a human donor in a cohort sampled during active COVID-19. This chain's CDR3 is CAISESNRQGNTIYF. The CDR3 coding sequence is TGTGCCATCAGTGAGTCGAACAGGCAAGGAAACACCATATATTTT.